This TCR beta chain appears in the sequencing data of a study of T cells in Graves' hyperthyroidism and ophthalmopathy. Points from the study as a whole: Researchers found most expanded thyroid clonotypes above 0.001 in blood as well. A model of 13 V-J pairs discriminated ophthalmopathy from stable hyperthyroidism.

This CDR3 is 13 amino acids long. Deletions cut 5 bases from V and 4 bases from J, with 12 bases between. Per the germline V gene, CDR1 is SEHNR and CDR2 is FQNEAQ (reference sequence). Researchers amplified the TCR beta CDR3 regions from RNA transcripts. Primed by the HTBI set, a first-round RT-PCR was run on the TCR CDR3. TCRdb independently ran MiXCR on the multiplex PCR reads; one entry per CDR3 protein. Of under 500,000 distinct CDR3 sequences listed, over 13% are singletons. A Clinical Activity Score of at least 3, a NOSPECS grade of at least 4 and a duration under 3 months were recorded in the ophthalmopathy patients. Investigators excluded patients with uncontrolled infection, other autoimmune disease, pregnancy or lactation. This clonotype was seen a few times. Its target is unknown.

The J gene is TRBJ2-7, the V gene TRBV7-9; D might be TRBD2 (5 bases). The sample taken for sequencing was blood. The source of this sequence is a man aged 50 to 59 with Graves' ophthalmopathy. CDR3 sequence (DNA): TGTGCCAGCAGCACCTCGGAGGTTTACGAGCAGTACTTC. Amino acids: CASSTSEVYEQYF.